Shown below are 10 T cell receptor beta chains from a single sample sequenced in a study of human T cells and chemical hapten exposure. TCRdb redid the calling of the RACE reads with MiXCR, one entry per CDR3 protein. The data contain 330,000 or so distinct CDR3 sequences, around 6% of them singletons. Documented time point: patch test 2, 6 weeks after DPC sensitization. Documented treatment: therapeutic diphenylcyclopropenone sensitization with weekly scalp DPC. This specimen was whole blood, taken in connection with sensitization to the hapten diphenylcyclopropenone (DPC). Every receptor here comes from a woman between 18 and 29 years old with alopecia areata. Some clones in this sample may be carry-over from other donors' samples.

This clonotype was recorded a few times. The chain is built from TRBV20-1 and TRBJ1-6; no definite D call. The V and J ends lost 0 bases and 3 bases respectively, with 12 bases between them. The CDR3 is 16 amino acids. Germline V gene sequence: CDR1 DFQATT, CDR2 SNEGSKA (reference sequence). The CDR3: CSAREDAEHYNSPLHF. CDR3 DNA: TGCAGTGCTAGAGAAGATGCGGAGCACTATAATTCACCCCTCCACTTT.

This clonotype occurred a few times. This sequence joins TRBV7-3 and TRBJ2-1, with TRBD1 matching 9 bases. Germline CDR1 is SGHTA and CDR2 is FQGTGA. CDR3 length equals 19 residues. Trimming took 0 bases from V and 0 from J; bases not matched to a gene: 9. In DNA form, the CDR3 reads TGTGCCAGCAGCTTAACCCCGACAGGGGGTATGGGCTCCTACAATGAGCAGTTCTTC. Translated: CASSLTPTGGMGSYNEQFF.

The sample holds many counts of this clonotype. The chain carries TRBV28 and TRBJ1-5; perhaps TRBD1 as D (6 bases). The CDR3 is 14 amino acids. Germline loops: CDR1 MDHEN, CDR2 SYDVKM. Between the trimmed V and J ends, which lost 4 bases and 6 bases, there was a span of 13 bases. The CDR3 DNA is TGTGCCAGCAGTTCGGGGGCTCGCGGTCAGCCCCAGCATTTT. It is translated as CASSSGARGQPQHF.

The sample holds many counts of this clonotype. V is TRBV12-3 or TRBV12-4 and J is TRBJ1-1; D is uncertain. The CDR3 has 13 residues. V lost 8 bases and J lost 0, with 10 bases in between. CDR3 sequence: CASEFWLNTEAFF. In DNA form, the CDR3 reads TGTGCCAGCGAGTTTTGGTTGAACACTGAAGCTTTCTTT.

J is TRBJ1-2 and V is TRBV29-1, with no clear D. The CDR3 spans 11 residues. Germline CDR1 and CDR2: SQVTM and ANQGSEA. The V and J ends lost 4 bases and 1 base respectively, with 4 bases between them. CDR3 sequence: CSVGSNYGYTF. The CDR3 region has the DNA TGCAGCGTTGGGAGTAACTATGGCTACACCTTC.

V is TRBV14 and J is TRBJ2-5; the match to TRBD2 covers 8 bases. V was clipped by 3 bases and J by 5 bases; unmatched bases: 14. The CDR3 has 17 amino acids. Looked up from germline, CDR1 is SGHDN and CDR2 is FVKESK. The CDR3 bases are TGTGCCAGCAGCCACCCCATGGTTCCGGGGGGGCCGGAGACCCAGTACTTC. The encoded protein is CASSHPMVPGGPETQYF. Based on the CDR3 plus reference TRBV14 and TRBJ2-5, the full variable domain is EAGVTQFPSHSVIEKGQTVTLRCDPISGHDNLYWYRRVMGKEIKFLLHFVKESKQDESGMPNNRFLAERTGGTYSTLKVQPAELEDSGVYFCASSHPMVPGGPETQYFGPGTRLLVL.

This clonotype was seen only a few times. V gene TRBV5-1 combines with J gene TRBJ2-1, with 7 nucleotides matching TRBD2. CDR1 is SGHRS and CDR2 is YFSETQ in the germline V gene. This CDR3 has 15 amino acids. The J segment lost 8 bases and the V segment lost 1 base, leaving 9 bases of the junction unmatched. CDR3 sequence (DNA): TGCGCCAGCAGCTTGTTTCGGGAGGCTAAGGATGAGCAGTTCTTC. Its protein product is CASSLFREAKDEQFF.

This clonotype has at least ten counts. The chain recombines TRBV6-4 with TRBJ1-5, with D unclear. CDR1 is MRHNA and CDR2 is SNTAGT in the germline V gene. V lost 7 bases and J 3 bases, leaving 10 bases between the germline ends. This CDR3 is built from 13 residues. This CDR3 reads CASKPAYNQPQHF. For the CDR3, the DNA is TGTGCCAGCAAGCCAGCCTACAATCAGCCCCAGCATTTT.

In DNA form, the CDR3 reads TGTGCCAGCAGCTTTGTCGGACAGGGCCATGAGCAGTTCTTC. Its protein product is CASSFVGQGHEQFF. This chain links TRBV5-5 with TRBJ2-1; the match to TRBD1 covers 8 bases. V lost 2 bases, J lost 8 bases, and 6 bases stayed unmatched. Germline V CDR1 and CDR2: SGHKS, YYEKEE (reference sequence). The CDR3 has 14 amino acids.

The sample holds many counts of this clonotype. The chain has TRBV12-3 or TRBV12-4 and TRBJ1-6, with D possibly TRBD1 on 5 matching bases. Trimming shortened V by 3 bases and J by 12 bases, and 15 bases separated the two germline ends. The CDR3 loop spans 14 amino acids. Written as DNA, the CDR3 is TGTGCCAGCAGTTTCGGGAGAAATAGGGGACCCCTCCACTTT. Encoded protein: CASSFGRNRGPLHF.